A single sample is the source of the 13 T cell receptor beta chains below, sequenced in a study of CD8+CD57+ T cells in acquired aplastic anemia. Genomic DNA templated the TCR beta VDJ and CDR3 profiling. TCRdb re-called the reads with MiXCR, one entry per CDR3 protein. The sample carries approximately 81,000 distinct CDR3 sequences, more than 40% recorded once. The sequencing input was sorted CD4+, CD8+, or CD8+CD57+ T cells (not recorded which) from PBMCs. These TCRs come from a human donor in good health, serving as a control.

The chain has TRBV10-3 and TRBJ1-2; maybe TRBD1 (5 bases). V was clipped by 10 bases and J by 1 base, with 13 bases between them. Germline lookup yields CDR1 ENHRY and CDR2 SYGVKD. The length of the CDR3 is 13 residues. The CDR3 nucleotides are TGTGCCAGCCCGACAGCTATTAACTATGGCTACACCTTC. Protein product: CASPTAINYGYTF.

This clonotype was found many times. The genes are TRBV16 and TRBJ1-1; TRBD1 agrees at 7 bases. CDR3 size: 15 residues. Losses at the gene ends were 5 bases for V and 4 bases for J; bases not matched to a gene: 10. Germline-derived CDR1 and CDR2 are KGHSY and FQNENV. Here the CDR3 reads CASSAKGAGGTEAFF. The CDR3 bases are TGTGCCAGCAGCGCAAAGGGGGCTGGGGGCACTGAAGCTTTCTTT.

This clonotype occurred many times. The chain employs TRBV6-1 and TRBJ1-2; D is unresolved. With 5 bases removed from V and 4 bases from J, the gap between germline ends came to 11 bases. The CDR3 totals 13 residues. Germline values: CDR1 MNHNS, CDR2 SASEGT. The CDR3 protein is CASSLDGVYGYTF. As DNA, the CDR3 is TGTGCCAGCAGTCTGGACGGCGTCTATGGCTACACCTTC.

Details on this clonotype: The CDR3 carries no conserved terminal phenylalanine or tryptophan, so it likely arises from a read error. This rearrangement joins TRBV24-1 to TRBJ2-3; D gene uncertain. This CDR3 region has 11 residues. V was pared by 7 bases and J by 5 bases, with 6 bases between. Looked up from germline, CDR1 is KGHDR and CDR2 is SFDVKD. The CDR3 coding sequence is TGTGCCACCAGAAGAGAAGATACGCAGTATTCT. Protein product: CATRREDTQYS.

The sample holds many counts of this clonotype. This chain connects TRBV9 to TRBJ1-1; D is perhaps TRBD1 (6 bases). The V gene's germline CDR1 is SGDLS and CDR2 YYNGEE. V lost 3 bases and J 1 base, leaving 10 bases between the germline ends. The CDR3 covers 14 residues. The CDR3 DNA reads TGTGCCAGCAGCGCTCCGACAGGGAACACTGAAGCTTTCTTT. Its translation is CASSAPTGNTEAFF.

J is TRBJ1-3 and V is TRBV20-1; a weak D match, TRBD1 (6 bases). Germline V gene data show CDR1 as DFQATT and CDR2 as SNEGSKA (reference sequence). V lost 5 bases and J 4 bases, leaving 9 bases between the germline ends. This CDR3 has 12 amino acids. CDR3 DNA: TGCAGTGCTCAGGGGCCGGGAAACACCATATATTTT. As protein: CSAQGPGNTIYF.

This clonotype is large in the sample. The chain joins TRBV9 to TRBJ2-3; no clear D gene. Germline CDR1 and CDR2: SGDLS and YYNGEE. The CDR3 length is 15 residues. Trimming pared 4 bases from V and 1 base from J, leaving 13 bases between. The CDR3 nucleotides read TGTGCCAGCAGCCTTACGGTGGTACGCACAGATACGCAGTATTTT. It codes for CASSLTVVRTDTQYF. Full variable domain (rest looked up from reference TRBV9 and TRBJ2-3): DSGVTQTPKHLITATGQRVTLRCSPRSGDLSVYWYQQSLDQGLQFLIQYYNGEERAKGNILERFSAQQFPDLHSELNLSSLELGDSALYFCASSLTVVRTDTQYFGPGTRLTVL.

This clonotype occurred many times. This sequence joins TRBV5-1 and TRBJ2-1; D perhaps matches TRBD1 (5 bases). This CDR3 contains 15 residues. Germline V gives CDR1 SGHRS, CDR2 YFSETQ. Trimming removed 4 bases from V and 3 bases from J, with 14 bases in between. Here the CDR3 reads CASSGAEPNYNEQFF. The CDR3, as DNA: TGCGCCAGCAGCGGGGCGGAACCTAACTACAATGAGCAGTTCTTC. Together with reference TRBV5-1 and TRBJ2-1, the CDR3 gives the full variable domain: KAGVTQTPRYLIKTRGQQVTLSCSPISGHRSVSWYQQTPGQGLQFLFEYFSETQRNKGNFPGRFSGRQFSNSRSEMNVSTLELGDSALYLCASSGAEPNYNEQFFGPGTRLTVL.

The chain is built from TRBV12-3 or TRBV12-4 and TRBJ1-1; no clear D. The length of the CDR3 is 11 residues. V lost 7 bases, J lost 6 bases, and 9 bases lay in between. CDR3 residues: CASMSPPEAFF. CDR3 DNA sequence: TGTGCCAGCATGTCCCCCCCTGAAGCTTTCTTT.

The chain recombines TRBV2 with TRBJ2-3; tentatively, D is TRBD2 (5 bases). The CDR3 length is 12 residues. Trimming removed 6 bases at V and 4 bases at J, with 8 bases between. The germline gives CDR1 SNHLY, CDR2 FYNNEI. This chain's CDR3 is CASRGEADTQYF. For the CDR3, the DNA is TGTGCCAGCAGGGGAGAAGCAGATACGCAGTATTTT.

The rearrangement links TRBV15 to TRBJ2-7; 11 positions agree with TRBD1. The CDR3 has 17 amino acids. In germline, CDR1 is LNHNV, CDR2 YYDKDF (reference sequence). J was trimmed by 3 bases and V by 2 bases; bases with no gene match: 9. The CDR3 sequence is CATSRSSGTGGYYEQYF. For the CDR3, the DNA is TGTGCCACCAGCAGATCGTCCGGGACAGGGGGATACTACGAGCAGTACTTC.

The chain combines TRBV24-1 with TRBJ1-2, with TRBD1 identical over 8 bases. V was clipped by 5 bases and J by 2 bases; unmatched bases: 6. In germline, CDR1 is KGHDR, CDR2 SFDVKD. This CDR3 comprises 15 residues. For the CDR3, the DNA is TGTGCCACCAGTGGTTCCGGGACAGGAAACTATGGCTACACCTTC. Encoded protein: CATSGSGTGNYGYTF.

This chain links TRBV27 with TRBJ2-7; 8 nucleotides match TRBD1. Germline CDR1 reads MNHEY; CDR2 reads SMNVEV (reference sequence). Germline trimming cut 5 bases from V and 4 bases from J; bases unmatched to any gene: 7. The length of the CDR3 is 14 residues. The CDR3 nucleotides are TGTGCCAGCAGTCCTACAGGGGGATTTTACGAGCAGTACTTC. Amino acid sequence: CASSPTGGFYEQYF.